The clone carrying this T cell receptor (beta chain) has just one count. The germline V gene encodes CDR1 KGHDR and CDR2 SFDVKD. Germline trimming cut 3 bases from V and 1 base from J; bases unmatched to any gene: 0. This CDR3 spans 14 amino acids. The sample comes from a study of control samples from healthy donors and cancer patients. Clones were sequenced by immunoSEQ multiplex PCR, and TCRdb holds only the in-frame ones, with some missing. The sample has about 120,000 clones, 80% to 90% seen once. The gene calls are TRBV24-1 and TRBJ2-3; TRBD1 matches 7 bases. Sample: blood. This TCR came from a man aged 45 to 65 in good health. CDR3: CATSDTGGTDTQYF. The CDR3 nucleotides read TGTGCCACCAGTGATACAGGGGGCACAGATACGCAGTATTTT.